This T cell receptor beta chain was captured in a study of shared clonotypes between healthy human individuals (dated by TCRdb to about 2020). Regarding the research as a whole: The cohort included a few men and a couple of women between 18 and 49 years of age. For each donor, three plates each were used for CD4 naive and CD4 memory, two plates were used for CD8 naive, and one plate was used for CD8 memory. The study deeply sequenced blood TCR repertoires of about five healthy adults to estimate repertoire size and the extent of clonotype sharing between individuals. To increase sequencing depth and limit assay-specific biases, different laboratories used diverse techniques to prepare libraries and sequence TCR repertoires. Leukapheresis yielded between about 0.85 and 10 billion PBMCs per donor. Summary of the overall study and its limitations: Naive subsets generally had larger estimated clonotype richness than memory subsets did. Based on pairwise subsampling, the degree of clonotype sharing among donors was expected to be affected by sequencing depth. Incomplete sequencing was indicated by rarefaction of sorted-subset datasets, despite the large sequencing depth. Compared with non-shared clonotypes, clonotypes shared by all four sorted-subset donors had higher generation probabilities. Sampling was restricted to blood, and TCR repertoires in tissue are likely to differ from TCR repertoires in blood. Because the study included a small number of donors, the genetic and exposure-history diversity represented was limited. When a few donors were compared, the shared fraction of clonotypes was about 5% for naive CD4, around 3.5% for naive CD8, about 2.5% for memory CD4, and 0.4% for memory CD8.

Remarks on this clone: The antigen it binds to is not known. No base qualities exist here, and no much larger clone lies one base off it.

CD8 naive samples consisted of CD45RO-negative cells that were positively selected for CCR7, yielding a CD45RA+CCR7+ population without TemRA cells. Donors were healthy HIV-negative adults with no recently reported acute infections or vaccinations. Only Caucasian adults living in Nashville, Tennessee, USA were represented among the donors. Blood was collected by leukapheresis, and PBMCs were isolated by Ficoll-Histopaque density gradient centrifugation and then cryopreserved in liquid nitrogen vapor phase. Analytical flow cytometry was used to check the purity and quantity of each magnetically sorted T cell population. Genomic DNA was isolated from every sorted fraction and measured by UV absorbance on a Nanodrop 2000c. V ends up 1 base short and J 3 bases short, with an unmatched junction base count of 7. From the cysteine up to the phenylalanine, the CDR3 has a length of 17 residues. Just the 51-base CDR3 DNA is kept, in frame starting at base 1. CDR1 and CDR2, looked up from the germline V gene, are SGHDN and FVKESK.

Using the deep immunoSEQ assay, TCR CDR3 regions were amplified from genomic DNA by multiplex PCR. Extracted genomic DNA from each cell subset was spread evenly across all wells of several immunoSEQ 96-well plates, with each plate serving as a replicate. Each replicate PCR for sorted subsets received about 200 ng genomic DNA, equal to some 32,000 T cell genomes. The purified libraries were quantified using a Qubit 3.0 fluorometer, sized with a Bioanalyzer 2100, and then quantified again using the KAPA Library Quantification kit. Every immunoSEQ 96-well plate was sequenced on a dedicated single-read 150-cycle Illumina NextSeq 550 flow cell. From the authors' description of their analysis: Because only junctional sequences without quality scores were contained in the immunoSEQ output, filtering matching that applied to full-length reads could not be performed. To assign V/J genes and CDR3, sequences were annotated using PyIR, a Python wrapper for IgBLAST v1.9, with IMGT germline references. Reads were filtered out if the reads had weak V/J assignments (E-value above 1e-6), no CDR3, stop codons, out-of-frame junctions, or ambiguous translated residues. V3J clonotypes were defined as sequences sharing an identical inferred V gene, J gene, and CDR3 amino acid sequence. To compute the percentage overlap between repertoires, the number of shared unique clonotypes was divided by the size of the smaller repertoire. Richness of each repertoire was evaluated using RTK rarefaction, the Chao1 estimator, and Recon v2.1 estimates of unobserved clonotypes. OLGA was used to compute generation probabilities for all TCRbeta clonotypes that the gDNA method yielded from several donors. The source is immuneACCESS, and TCRdb retained only in-frame sequences with V and J called. Part of the clones is not carried over; for the studies checked, unresolved V genes explain less than half of this, and the remainder is unexplained. From that table come the V and J calls and clone size; the DNA was used to work out D and trimming. The sample contains 2 million to 2.5 million clones, roughly 94% of them found a single time. The leading ten clones occupy around 1.1% of the sample.

Sequencing input: naive CD8+ T cells sorted from blood. In the paper's terms, the cell subset or site label means: CD45RA+CCR7+. Recombination linked TRBV14 to TRBJ2-7; 12 central nucleotides agree with TRBD2. This TCR was recovered from a man aged 18 to 29 in good health. The CDR3 region reads CASSQGETSGRIYEQYF. The DNA reads as follows: TGTGCCAGCAGCCAAGGCGAGACTAGCGGGAGAATCTACGAGCAGTACTTC.